This TCR beta chain was retrieved from a study of coeliac disease (dated by TCRdb to about 2022). For context, the study as a whole: Coeliac patients were categorised as having newly diagnosed active disease, refractory coeliac disease type I, or disease controlled by a gluten-free diet. Because high-resolution HLA typing was not available, biased TRBV7-2 usage was queried as a proof of principle. Next-generation sequencing of rearranged TRB and TRG CDR3 regions was applied to small intestinal lymphocyte fractions from coeliac and non-coeliac patients. The goal was to describe the TR repertoires of small intestinal T cells in active coeliac disease, in refractory type I coeliac disease, and in coeliac disease treated with a gluten-free diet. A total of approximately 30 patients took part in the full study: about 22 had serologically confirmed coeliac disease and 8 were controls with non-small intestinal disorders. Samples from around 27 subjects were successfully TRB sequenced, and these included about 22 paired samples of bulk unsorted intraepithelial and lamina propria cells. Broader findings and caveats from the paper: Cross-contamination between compartments was possible, because separating intraepithelial cells from lamina propria cells did not produce high-purity fractions. TRB repertoires were mostly private, with most amino acid sequences found in only one sample, and V-gene usage showed no significant difference between disease groups. TRB and TRG repertoires of active coeliac intraepithelial and lamina propria samples showed lower clonality than controls, suggesting recruitment of diverse T cells. In the authors' view, the approach was unsuitable for unbiased detection of gliadin-specific T cells, since gliadin-specific T cells are scarce and rarely shared between patients.

Trimming costs V 1 base and J 7 bases, and their ends lie 14 bases apart. The germline V gene encodes CDR1 MNHNS and CDR2 SASEGT. The CDR3 runs 15 residues from the cysteine to the phenylalanine. The CDR3 DNA has 45 bases and is translated from base 1. A remark on this clone: It has no known antigen specificity. Per-nucleotide qualities are absent, and no much larger clonotype sits a single base away.

Libraries were built with the immunoSEQ multiplex PCR assay. Using reverse primers that targeted J gene segments together with forward primers that targeted V gene segments, the TR loci were amplified in a multiplexed PCR. The amplified CDR3 regions were sequenced using the Illumina HiSeq System. Regarding the original processing steps: A nearest-neighbour algorithm merged closely related reads to remove PCR and sequencing errors and collapse data into unique sequences. Two measures summarised the repertoires: clonality, and T cell density, defined as TR molecules per amount of genomic DNA input. Public TRs were defined as CDR3 amino acid sequences in at least 80% of unsorted samples, then tested for differential abundance between coeliac and control samples. Differences in clonality and density between disease groups were tested by Kruskal-Wallis tests, followed by Dunn post-tests. The table was pulled from immuneACCESS by TCRdb, which kept in-frame rearrangements only. Such tables lose some clones; where checked, under half of the loss comes from unresolved V genes, and the rest has no known cause. V and J calls and clone size are copied from that table; D and trimming were computed from the DNA. The sample table holds thousands of clones, of which 66% were seen once. Of the sample, approximately 14% is held by the ten largest clones.

Aliquots of roughly 510,000 cells were frozen in DMSO/FBS in liquid nitrogen, and a single aliquot per fraction was used for sequencing. Every one of the 30 study patients had an endoscopy and a small intestinal biopsy. To release intraepithelial cells, biopsies were stirred at 37 degrees Celsius for one hour in RPMI containing EGTA, MgCl2 and 1% FBS. Genomic DNA was extracted from frozen unsorted cell fractions using the Qiagen DNeasy blood extraction kit. The chain joins TRBV6-1 to TRBJ1-3, and TRBD1 may be the D gene, going by 6 matching bases. This receptor was obtained from a woman under 30 with active celiac disease. Material: intraepithelial lymphocytes from the gut. This sample's cell subset or site label indicates: intraepithelial cell (IEC) fraction of small intestinal biopsy. The CDR3 has the sequence CASSEVAGVSNTIYF. In nucleotide form, the sequence is TGTGCCAGCAGTGAAGTGGCAGGGGTCTCGAACACCATATATTTT.